Shown below are 19 T cell receptor beta chains from a single sample sequenced in a study of T cells in Graves' hyperthyroidism and ophthalmopathy. The CDR3 regions of TCR beta were amplified from RNA transcripts. In the first-round RT-PCR of the TCR CDR3, the HTBI primer set was used. TCRdb passed the multiplex PCR reads through MiXCR, listing each CDR3 protein once. The data contain about 510,000 distinct CDR3 sequences, over 35% of them singletons. Sequencing input: peripheral blood or thyroid tissue (not recorded which). The source is an adult woman with Graves' disease, either hyperthyroidism or ophthalmopathy (not recorded which).

The genes are TRBV24-1 and TRBJ1-2; a weak D match, TRBD1 (5 bases). With 3 bases removed from V and 4 bases from J, the gap between germline ends came to 11 bases. Germline lookup yields CDR1 KGHDR and CDR2 SFDVKD. This CDR3 is 14 amino acids long. In DNA form, the CDR3 reads TGTGCCACCAGTGATCCTAGGGGCGTCTATGGCTACACCTTC. It specifies CATSDPRGVYGYTF.

About this clonotype: One junction end does not reproduce the germline sequence, and a read error may be involved. The rearrangement joins TRBV6-5 to TRBJ2-5, with D tentatively TRBD1 or TRBD2 (6 bases each). The germline CDR1 and CDR2 sequences are MNHEY and SVGAGI. This CDR3 spans 12 amino acids. DNA of the CDR3: TGTGCTAGCAGGGGAGGCCAAGAGACCCAGTACTTC. Translation: CASRGGQETQYF.

The chain carries TRBV6-6 and TRBJ1-2; perhaps TRBD1 as D (6 bases). The germline CDR1 and CDR2 sequences are MNHNY and SVGAGI (reference sequence). The CDR3 is made up of 13 amino acids. Trimming left V 2 bases short and J 7 bases short, with 11 bases between. The CDR3 region is CASSYLQGGGYTF. Written as DNA, the CDR3 is TGTGCCAGCAGTTACCTACAGGGCGGTGGCTACACCTTC.

This chain uses TRBV9 with TRBJ2-3, with TRBD2 as a possible D gene (5 bases). Trimming cost V 4 bases and J 11 bases, with 20 bases left between them. Germline V CDR1 and CDR2: SGDLS, YYNGEE. The CDR3 contains 14 residues. CDR3 residues: CASSLLDSHREQYF. The DNA of the CDR3 is TGTGCCAGCAGCCTCCTGGACTCCCACCGTGAGCAGTATTTT. Based on the CDR3 plus reference TRBV9 and TRBJ2-3, the full variable domain is DSGVTQTPKHLITATGQRVTLRCSPRSGDLSVYWYQQSLDQGLQFLIQYYNGEERAKGNILERFSAQQFPDLHSELNLSSLELGDSALYFCASSLLDSHREQYFGPGTRLTVL.

The genes are TRBV6-5 and TRBJ1-1; 9 bases map to TRBD1. CDR3 length: 16 amino acids. V dropped 1 base and J dropped 10; count of bases not matched to a gene: 13. Germline lookup yields CDR1 MNHEY and CDR2 SVGAGI. DNA for the CDR3: TGTGCCAGCAGTTACTTGGGACAGGGAGTTTCAGGCGGAGCTTTCTTT. Encoded protein: CASSYLGQGVSGGAFF.

The chain uses TRBV5-4 and TRBJ2-5, with 9 bases matching TRBD2. Germline V gene data show CDR1 as SGHNT and CDR2 as YYREEE (reference sequence). The J segment lost 5 bases and the V segment lost 0 bases, leaving 8 bases of the junction unmatched. The CDR3 is made up of 16 amino acids. The CDR3 loop reads CASSLVLAGPTETQYF. The CDR3 DNA reads TGTGCCAGCAGCTTGGTACTAGCGGGCCCGACGGAGACCCAGTACTTC.

The sample holds a few counts of this clonotype. The chain joins TRBV2 to TRBJ1-1; TRBD1 is a possible D gene (6 bases). Trimming removed 6 bases at V and 3 bases at J, with 17 bases between. CDR3 length equals 15 residues. Germline V gives CDR1 SNHLY, CDR2 FYNNEI. CDR3 sequence reads: CASSLTGGRDTEAFF. The CDR3 nucleotides read TGTGCCAGCAGCTTGACGGGGGGCAGGGACACTGAAGCTTTCTTT.

Details on this clonotype: A junction end diverges from the germline sequence, so it may reflect a read error. In nucleotides, the CDR3 is TGTGCCGGCAGTCCCTCCGGACAGGGTCGTGGCTACACCTTC. This codes for CAGSPSGQGRGYTF. The V call is TRBV12-3 or TRBV12-4, the J call TRBJ1-2; 8 bases fit TRBD1. This CDR3 has 14 amino acids.

The chain combines TRBV20-1 with TRBJ1-2; D is undetermined. Germline V gene data show CDR1 as DFQATT and CDR2 as SNEGSKA (reference sequence). The V and J ends lost 5 bases and 4 bases respectively, with 23 bases between them. The CDR3 is 16 residues long. CDR3 coding DNA: TGCAGTGCTTACCCTACTAGCGGGCAGACCTTCTATGGCTACACCTTC. As protein: CSAYPTSGQTFYGYTF.

The gene calls are TRBV10-2 and TRBJ1-2; D unclear. This CDR3 has 15 residues. Trimming stripped 10 bases from V and 8 bases from J, with 26 bases between. In germline, CDR1 is WSHSY, CDR2 SAAADI. The CDR3 coding sequence is TGCGCCACATTAGCGGGAGGGCCGTCTGGGCACGGCTACACCTTC. Protein sequence: CATLAGGPSGHGYTF.

This chain uses TRBV2 with TRBJ1-1; TRBD1 is a possible D gene (5 bases). CDR3 length equals 13 residues. From germline, CDR1 is SNHLY and CDR2 FYNNEI. V was clipped by 5 bases and J by 3 bases, with 10 bases between them. The CDR3 loop reads CASSRTPYTEAFF. The DNA of the CDR3 is TGTGCCAGCAGTCGGACACCATACACTGAAGCTTTCTTT.

The genes are TRBV7-3 and TRBJ2-3; the D gene is possibly TRBD1 (5 bases). This CDR3 region has 15 residues. Germline V CDR1 and CDR2: SGHTA, FQGTGA. The V end was cut by 2 bases, the J end by 0 bases, with 9 bases between. CDR3 coding DNA: TGTGCCAGCAGCTTAGGGGCAGTTAGCACAGATACGCAGTATTTT. It yields the protein CASSLGAVSTDTQYF.

The rearrangement uses TRBV28 and TRBJ1-3; D ambiguous. Germline CDR1 and CDR2: MDHEN and SYDVKM. The CDR3 contains 15 residues. The V gene lost 4 bases and the J gene lost 0 bases, with 10 bases spanning the gap. CDR3 nucleotides: TGTGCCAGCAGTTCTCCGGATGTCTCTGGAAACACCATATATTTT. This translates into CASSSPDVSGNTIYF.

In this sample, this clonotype turned up many times. The CDR3 sequence is CASSYSRDGGEKLFF. In DNA, the CDR3 is TGTGCCAGCAGTTACTCGAGGGACGGAGGTGAAAAACTGTTTTTT. This rearrangement joins TRBV6-5 to TRBJ1-4, with D possibly being TRBD1 (5 bases). The CDR3 is made up of 15 amino acids. Germline CDR1 is MNHEY and CDR2 is SVGAGI. V lost 0 bases and J lost 7, with 12 bases in between.

This sequence joins TRBV7-2 and TRBJ1-2, with a tentative D call TRBD1 (6 bases). Per the germline V gene, CDR1 is SGHTA and CDR2 is FQGNSA. This CDR3 region has 13 residues. V was pared by 5 bases and J by 5 bases, with 12 bases between. CDR3 loop: CASSATQGYGYTF. The CDR3 DNA sequence: TGTGCCAGCAGCGCTACCCAGGGGTATGGCTACACCTTC.

The chain links TRBV7-9 to TRBJ2-3; perhaps TRBD2 as D (6 bases). V lost 1 base to trimming and J lost 1 base, with 15 bases between them. The CDR3 is 17 residues long. CDR1 and CDR2 (germline): SEHNR, FQNEAQ (reference sequence). CDR3 coding DNA: TGTGCCAGCAGCTTAGGTCGCGGGAACTCTGGCACAGATACGCAGTATTTT. Its protein product is CASSLGRGNSGTDTQYF.

Comments on this clonotype: Relative to the germline gene, one junction end is altered; a read error may explain this. This chain connects TRBV7-9 to TRBJ2-7; the D gene is possibly TRBD1 (6 bases). The V gene's germline CDR1 is SEHNR and CDR2 FQNEAQ (reference sequence). This CDR3 has 14 residues. The CDR3: CASSHRDIVYEQYF. The CDR3 bases are TGCGCCAGCAGCCACCGGGACATCGTTTACGAGCAGTACTTC.

This clonotype was counted a few times. The rearrangement joins TRBV2 to TRBJ1-1; D remains unclear. The V gene's germline CDR1 is SNHLY and CDR2 FYNNEI. This CDR3 is 11 amino acids long. V lost 7 bases and J 6 bases, leaving 9 bases between the germline ends. The CDR3 region is CASTYEAEAFF. CDR3 sequence (DNA): TGTGCCAGCACGTACGAGGCTGAAGCTTTCTTT.

This clonotype was seen at least ten times. DNA of the CDR3: TGTGCCGTCAGGTCGGACACTGAAGCTTTCTTT. Residues: CAVRSDTEAFF. The chain couples TRBV6-6 to TRBJ1-1; D is uncertain. The CDR3 extends over 11 amino acids. The germline CDR1 and CDR2 sequences are MNHNY and SVGAGI (reference sequence). V was cut by 11 bases and J by 3 bases, with 10 bases left in between.